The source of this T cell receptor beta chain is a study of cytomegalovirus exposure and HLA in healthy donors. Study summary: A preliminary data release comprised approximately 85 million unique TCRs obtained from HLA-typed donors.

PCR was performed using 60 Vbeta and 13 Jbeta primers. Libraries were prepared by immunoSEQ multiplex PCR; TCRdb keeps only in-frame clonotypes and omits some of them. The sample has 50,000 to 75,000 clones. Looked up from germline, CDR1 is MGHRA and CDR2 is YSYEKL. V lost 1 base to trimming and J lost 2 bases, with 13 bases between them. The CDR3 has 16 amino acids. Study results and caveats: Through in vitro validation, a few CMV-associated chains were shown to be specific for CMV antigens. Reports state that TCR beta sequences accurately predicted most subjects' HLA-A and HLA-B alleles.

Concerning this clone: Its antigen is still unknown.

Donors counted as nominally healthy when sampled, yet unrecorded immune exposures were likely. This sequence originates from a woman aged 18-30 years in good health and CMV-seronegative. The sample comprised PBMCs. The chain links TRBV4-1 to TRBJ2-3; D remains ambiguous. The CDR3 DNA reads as TGCGCCAGCAGCCAAGTGAATCTAGTCGACACAGATACGCAGTATTTT. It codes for CASSQVNLVDTDTQYF.